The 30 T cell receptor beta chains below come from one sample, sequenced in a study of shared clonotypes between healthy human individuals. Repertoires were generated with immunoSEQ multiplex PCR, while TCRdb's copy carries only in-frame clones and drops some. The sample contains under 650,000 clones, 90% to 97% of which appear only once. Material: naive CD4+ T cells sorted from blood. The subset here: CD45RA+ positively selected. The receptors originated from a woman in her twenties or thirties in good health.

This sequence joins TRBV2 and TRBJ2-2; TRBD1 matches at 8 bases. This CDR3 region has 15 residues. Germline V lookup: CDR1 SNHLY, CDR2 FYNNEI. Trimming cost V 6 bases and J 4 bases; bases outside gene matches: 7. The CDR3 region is CASSPGQGLTGELFF. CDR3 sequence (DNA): TGTGCCAGCAGCCCTGGACAGGGTCTCACCGGGGAGCTGTTTTTT.

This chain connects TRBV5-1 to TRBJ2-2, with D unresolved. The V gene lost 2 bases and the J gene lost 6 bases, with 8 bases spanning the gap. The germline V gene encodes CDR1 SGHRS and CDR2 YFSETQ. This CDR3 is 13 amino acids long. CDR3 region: CASSLSPSGELFF. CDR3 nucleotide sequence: TGCGCCAGCAGCTTAAGCCCTTCCGGGGAGCTGTTTTTT.

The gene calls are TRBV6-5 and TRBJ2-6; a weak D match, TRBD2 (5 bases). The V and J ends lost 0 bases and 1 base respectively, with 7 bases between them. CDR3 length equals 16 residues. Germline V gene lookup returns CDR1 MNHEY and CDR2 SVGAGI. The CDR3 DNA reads TGTGCCAGCAGTTACTCGACGGGGTCTGGGGCCAACGTCCTGACTTTC. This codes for CASSYSTGSGANVLTF.

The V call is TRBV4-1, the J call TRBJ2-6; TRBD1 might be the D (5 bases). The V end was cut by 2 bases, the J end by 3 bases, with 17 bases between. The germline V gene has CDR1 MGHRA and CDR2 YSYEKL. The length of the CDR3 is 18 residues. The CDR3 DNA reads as TGCGCCAGCAGCCAATTTATTCGCAGGGTTGGTGGGGCCAACGTCCTGACTTTC. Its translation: CASSQFIRRVGGANVLTF.

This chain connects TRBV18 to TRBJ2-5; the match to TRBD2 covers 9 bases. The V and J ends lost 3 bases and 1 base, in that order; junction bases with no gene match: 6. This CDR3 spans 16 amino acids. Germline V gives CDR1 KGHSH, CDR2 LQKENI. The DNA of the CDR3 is TGTGCCAGCTCACCTCTTCAGACTAGCGGCCAAGAGACCCAGTACTTC. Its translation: CASSPLQTSGQETQYF.

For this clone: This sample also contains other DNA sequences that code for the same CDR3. The CDR3 here is CASSLSQPQHF. The CDR3 coding sequence is TGTGCCAGCAGTTTAAGTCAGCCCCAGCATTTT. This chain links TRBV28 with TRBJ1-5; D gene unclear. There are 11 residues in the CDR3. Looked up from germline, CDR1 is MDHEN and CDR2 is SYDVKM. Trimming removed 2 bases from V and 6 bases from J, with 2 bases in between.

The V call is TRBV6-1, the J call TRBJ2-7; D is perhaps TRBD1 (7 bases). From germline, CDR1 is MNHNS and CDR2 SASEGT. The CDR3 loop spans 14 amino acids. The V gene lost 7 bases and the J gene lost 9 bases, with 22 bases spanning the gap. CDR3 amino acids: CASTAGQYSRPQYF. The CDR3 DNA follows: TGTGCCAGCACTGCGGGACAGTACTCTCGGCCGCAGTACTTC.

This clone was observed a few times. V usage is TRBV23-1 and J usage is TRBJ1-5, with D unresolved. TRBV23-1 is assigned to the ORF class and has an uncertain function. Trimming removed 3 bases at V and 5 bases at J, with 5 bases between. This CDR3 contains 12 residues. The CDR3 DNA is TGCGCCAGCAGTCAGCTAGATCAGCCCCAGCATTTT. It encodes CASSQLDQPQHF.

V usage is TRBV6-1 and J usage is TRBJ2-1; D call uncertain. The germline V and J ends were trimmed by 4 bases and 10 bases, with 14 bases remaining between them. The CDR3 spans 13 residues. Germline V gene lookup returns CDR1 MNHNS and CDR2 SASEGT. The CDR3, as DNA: TGTGCCAGCAGTGCGAGCCACCTTAGGGAGCAGTTCTTC. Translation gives CASSASHLREQFF.

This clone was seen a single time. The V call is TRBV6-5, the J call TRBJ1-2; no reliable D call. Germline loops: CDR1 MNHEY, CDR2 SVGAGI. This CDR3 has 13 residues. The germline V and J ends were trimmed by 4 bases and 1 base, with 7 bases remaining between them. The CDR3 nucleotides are TGTGCCAGCAGTTCGACCGATAACTATGGCTACACCTTC. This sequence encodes CASSSTDNYGYTF.

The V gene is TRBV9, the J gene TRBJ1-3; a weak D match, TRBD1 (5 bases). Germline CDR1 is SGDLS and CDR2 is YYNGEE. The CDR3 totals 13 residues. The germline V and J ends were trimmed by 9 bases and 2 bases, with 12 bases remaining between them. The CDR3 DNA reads TGTGCCACGGGGAGGGGTGCTGGAAACACCATATATTTT. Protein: CATGRGAGNTIYF. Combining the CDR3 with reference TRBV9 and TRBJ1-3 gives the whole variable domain DSGVTQTPKHLITATGQRVTLRCSPRSGDLSVYWYQQSLDQGLQFLIQYYNGEERAKGNILERFSAQQFPDLHSELNLSSLELGDSALYFCATGRGAGNTIYFGEGSWLTVV.

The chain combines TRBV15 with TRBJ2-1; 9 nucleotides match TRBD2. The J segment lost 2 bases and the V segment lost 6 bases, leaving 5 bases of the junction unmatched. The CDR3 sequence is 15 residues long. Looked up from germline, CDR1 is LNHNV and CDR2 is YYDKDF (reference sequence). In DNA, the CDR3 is TGTGCCACCAGTCAGACTAGCGGAACCTACAATGAGCAGTTCTTC. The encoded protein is CATSQTSGTYNEQFF.

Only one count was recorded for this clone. The CDR3 DNA reads TGTGCCAGCAGGCGAAAGGGGGCCATTAGCAATCAGCCCCAGCATTTT. It yields the protein CASRRKGAISNQPQHF. The chain couples TRBV4-2 to TRBJ1-5, with 7 bases aligning to TRBD1. J was trimmed by 0 bases and V by 6 bases; bases with no gene match: 8. Germline CDR1 is LGHNA and CDR2 is YNFKEQ. This CDR3 spans 16 amino acids.

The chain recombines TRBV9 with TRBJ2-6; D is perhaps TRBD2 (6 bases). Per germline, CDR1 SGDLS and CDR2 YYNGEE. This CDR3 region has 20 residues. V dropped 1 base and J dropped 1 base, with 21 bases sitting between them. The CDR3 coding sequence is TGTGCCAGCAGCGTAACAGTCCCCAGCGGGCTAGGTTCTGGGGCCAACGTCCTGACTTTC. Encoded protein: CASSVTVPSGLGSGANVLTF. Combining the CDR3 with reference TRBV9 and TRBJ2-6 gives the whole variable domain DSGVTQTPKHLITATGQRVTLRCSPRSGDLSVYWYQQSLDQGLQFLIQYYNGEERAKGNILERFSAQQFPDLHSELNLSSLELGDSALYFCASSVTVPSGLGSGANVLTFGAGSRLTVL.

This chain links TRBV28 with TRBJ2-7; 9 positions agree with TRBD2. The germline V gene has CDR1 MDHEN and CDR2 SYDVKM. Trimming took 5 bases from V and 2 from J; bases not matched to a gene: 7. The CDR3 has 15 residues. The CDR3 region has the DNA TGTGCCAGCAGTCCCCCGGCGGGAGGGCCCTACGAGCAGTACTTC. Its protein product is CASSPPAGGPYEQYF.

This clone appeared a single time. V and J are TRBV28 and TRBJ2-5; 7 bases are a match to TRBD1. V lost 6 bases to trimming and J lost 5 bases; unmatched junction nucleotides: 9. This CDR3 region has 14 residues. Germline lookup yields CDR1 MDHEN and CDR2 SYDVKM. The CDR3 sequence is CASRGTGDWETQYF. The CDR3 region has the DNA TGTGCCAGCAGAGGAACAGGGGATTGGGAGACCCAGTACTTC.

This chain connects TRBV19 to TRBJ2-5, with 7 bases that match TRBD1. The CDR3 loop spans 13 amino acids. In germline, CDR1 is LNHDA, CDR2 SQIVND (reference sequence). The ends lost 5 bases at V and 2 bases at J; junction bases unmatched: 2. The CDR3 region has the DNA TGTGCCAGTAGTTTGGGACAGCAAGAGACCCAGTACTTC. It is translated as CASSLGQQETQYF.

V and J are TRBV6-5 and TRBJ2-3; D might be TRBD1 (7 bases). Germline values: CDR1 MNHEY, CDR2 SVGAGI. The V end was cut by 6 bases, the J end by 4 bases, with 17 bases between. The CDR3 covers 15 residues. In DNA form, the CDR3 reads TGTGCCAGCAGCCCTCGCGGAGGGGGCCCAGATACGCAGTATTTT. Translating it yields CASSPRGGGPDTQYF.

DNA for the CDR3: TGTGCCAGCTCGGACAGGGGCTACGAGCAGTACTTC. Amino acid sequence: CASSDRGYEQYF. The chain links TRBV28 to TRBJ2-7, with 9 bases that match TRBD1. In germline, CDR1 is MDHEN, CDR2 SYDVKM. V lost 8 bases and J lost 3; bases outside the gene matches: 2. This CDR3 spans 12 amino acids. Full variable domain (rest looked up from reference TRBV28 and TRBJ2-7): DVKVTQSSRYLVKRTGEKVFLECVQDMDHENMFWYRQDPGLGLRLIYFSYDVKMKEKGDIPEGYSVSREKKERFSLILESASTNQTSMYLCASSDRGYEQYFGPGTRLTVT.

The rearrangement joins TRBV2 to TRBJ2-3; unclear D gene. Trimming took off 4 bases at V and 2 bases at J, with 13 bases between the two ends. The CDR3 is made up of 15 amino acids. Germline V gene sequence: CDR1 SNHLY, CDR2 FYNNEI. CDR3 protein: CASSGLGGTTDTQYF. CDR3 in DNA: TGTGCCAGCAGTGGTTTGGGCGGAACCACAGATACGCAGTATTTT.

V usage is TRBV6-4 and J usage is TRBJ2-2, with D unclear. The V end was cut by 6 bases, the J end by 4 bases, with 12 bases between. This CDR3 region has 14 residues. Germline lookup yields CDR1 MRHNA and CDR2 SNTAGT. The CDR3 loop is CASRKTTGTGELFF. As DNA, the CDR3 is TGTGCCAGCAGGAAAACTACGGGCACCGGGGAGCTGTTTTTT.

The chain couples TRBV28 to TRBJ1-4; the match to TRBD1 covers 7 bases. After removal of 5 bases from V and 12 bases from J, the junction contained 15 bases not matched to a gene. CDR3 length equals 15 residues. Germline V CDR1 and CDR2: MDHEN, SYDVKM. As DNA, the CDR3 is TGTGCCAGCAGTCCAATCGGGACAGCTGACAGAGAACTGTTTTTT. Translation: CASSPIGTADRELFF.

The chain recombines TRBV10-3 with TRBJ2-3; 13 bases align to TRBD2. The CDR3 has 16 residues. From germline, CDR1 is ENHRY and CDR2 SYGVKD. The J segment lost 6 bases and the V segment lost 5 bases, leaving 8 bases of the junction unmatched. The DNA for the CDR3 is TGTGCCATCAGTCCCTCGGGGACTAGCGGGGAGGATACGCAGTATTTT. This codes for CAISPSGTSGEDTQYF.

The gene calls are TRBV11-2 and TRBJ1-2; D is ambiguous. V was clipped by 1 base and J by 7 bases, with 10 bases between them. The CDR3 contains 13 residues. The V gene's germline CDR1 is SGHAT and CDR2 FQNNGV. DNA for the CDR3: TGTGCCAGCAGCTTAGGCAGCTCGGGTGGCTACACCTTC. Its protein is CASSLGSSGGYTF.

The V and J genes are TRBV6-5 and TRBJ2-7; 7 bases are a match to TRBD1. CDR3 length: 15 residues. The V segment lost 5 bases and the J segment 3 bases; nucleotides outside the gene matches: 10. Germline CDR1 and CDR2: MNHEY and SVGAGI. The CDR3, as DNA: TGTGCCAGCAGTCCTAGACAGGGTCGAAGCTACGAGCAGTACTTC. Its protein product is CASSPRQGRSYEQYF.

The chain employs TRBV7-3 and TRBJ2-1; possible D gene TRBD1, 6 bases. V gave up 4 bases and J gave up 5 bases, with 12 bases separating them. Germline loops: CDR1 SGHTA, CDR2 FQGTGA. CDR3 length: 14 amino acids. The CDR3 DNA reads TGTGCCAGCAGCTCTTGGGGGACAAACAATGAGCAGTTCTTC. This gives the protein CASSSWGTNNEQFF.

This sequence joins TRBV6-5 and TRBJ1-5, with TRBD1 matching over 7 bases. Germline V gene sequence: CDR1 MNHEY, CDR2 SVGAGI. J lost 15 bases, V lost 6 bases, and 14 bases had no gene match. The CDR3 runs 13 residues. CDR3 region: CASRSSGGEILHF. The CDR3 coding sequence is TGTGCCAGCAGATCCTCAGGGGGAGAAATATTGCATTTT.

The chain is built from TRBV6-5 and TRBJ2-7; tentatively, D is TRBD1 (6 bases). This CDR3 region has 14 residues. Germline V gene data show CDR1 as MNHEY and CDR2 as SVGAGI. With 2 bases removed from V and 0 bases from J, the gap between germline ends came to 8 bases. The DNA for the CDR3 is TGTGCCAGCAGTTACGGGACAAACTCCTACGAGCAGTACTTC. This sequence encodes CASSYGTNSYEQYF.

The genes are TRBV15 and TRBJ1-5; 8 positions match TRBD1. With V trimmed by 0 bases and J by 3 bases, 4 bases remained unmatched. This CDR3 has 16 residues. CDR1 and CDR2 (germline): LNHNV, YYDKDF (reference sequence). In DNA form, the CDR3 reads TGTGCCACCAGCAGAGATGACAGGGGCATCAATCAGCCCCAGCATTTT. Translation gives CATSRDDRGINQPQHF.

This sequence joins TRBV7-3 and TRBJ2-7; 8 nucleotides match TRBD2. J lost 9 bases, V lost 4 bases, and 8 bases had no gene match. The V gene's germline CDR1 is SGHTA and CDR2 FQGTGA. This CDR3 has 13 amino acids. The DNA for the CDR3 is TGTGCCAGCAGCTCAGGGACTAGGGGCCCGCAGTACTTC. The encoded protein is CASSSGTRGPQYF.